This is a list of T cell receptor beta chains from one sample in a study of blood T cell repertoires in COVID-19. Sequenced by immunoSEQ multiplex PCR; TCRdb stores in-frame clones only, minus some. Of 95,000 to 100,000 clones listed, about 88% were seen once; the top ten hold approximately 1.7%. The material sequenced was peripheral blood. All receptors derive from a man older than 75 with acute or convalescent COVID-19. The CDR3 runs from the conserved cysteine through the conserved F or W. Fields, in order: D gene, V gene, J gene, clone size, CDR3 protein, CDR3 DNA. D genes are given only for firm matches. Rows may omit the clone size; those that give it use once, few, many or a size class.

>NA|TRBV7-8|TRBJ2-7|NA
CASSRSQFGAYEQYF
TGTGCCAGCAGCAGGAGTCAGTTCGGGGCCTACGAGCAGTACTTC
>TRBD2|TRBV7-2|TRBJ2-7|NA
CASSLRVAGDSYEQYF
TGTGCCAGCAGCTTACGGGTAGCGGGGGACTCCTACGAGCAGTACTTC
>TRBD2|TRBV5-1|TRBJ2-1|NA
CASTLGGTSGSHEQFF
TGCGCCAGCACTTTGGGAGGGACTAGCGGGAGCCATGAGCAGTTCTTC
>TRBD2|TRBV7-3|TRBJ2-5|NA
CASSRGTSGRAGETQYF
TGTGCCAGCAGCCGGGGGACTAGCGGGAGGGCCGGGGAGACCCAGTACTTC
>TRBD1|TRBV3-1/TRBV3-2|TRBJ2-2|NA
CASSRGRGNAGELFF
TGTGCCAGCAGCCGGGGCAGGGGGAACGCCGGGGAGCTGTTTTTT
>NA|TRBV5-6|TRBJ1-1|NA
CASSFGGSWGLAEAFF
TGTGCCAGCAGCTTTGGAGGGTCTTGGGGTCTGGCTGAAGCTTTCTTT
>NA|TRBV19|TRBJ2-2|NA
CASSIGGTGELFF
TGTGCCAGTAGTATCGGAGGGACCGGGGAGCTGTTTTTT
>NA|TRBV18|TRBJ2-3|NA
CASSPGLPTQYF
TGTGCCAGCTCACCAGGACTCCCTACGCAGTATTTT
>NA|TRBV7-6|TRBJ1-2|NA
CASSLAPRDGYTF
TGTGCCAGCAGCTTAGCCCCCCGGGATGGCTACACCTTC
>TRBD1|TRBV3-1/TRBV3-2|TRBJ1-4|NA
CASSLLDRGREKLFF
TGTGCCAGCAGCCTCTTAGACAGGGGGCGGGAAAAACTGTTTTTT
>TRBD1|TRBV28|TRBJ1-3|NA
CASSPGQGVSGNTIYF
TGTGCCAGCAGTCCCGGACAGGGGGTCTCTGGAAACACCATATATTTT
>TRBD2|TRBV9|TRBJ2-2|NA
CASSVLPTSGGHGELFF
TGTGCCAGCAGCGTCTTACCGACTAGCGGGGGACACGGGGAGCTGTTTTTT
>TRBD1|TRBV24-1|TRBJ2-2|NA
CATSDYVGTGAVTGELFF
TGTGCCACCAGTGATTACGTTGGGACAGGGGCCGTCACCGGGGAGCTGTTTTTT
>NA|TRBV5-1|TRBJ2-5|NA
CASSLSLTYQETQYF
TGCGCCAGCAGCTTGTCACTCACGTACCAAGAGACCCAGTACTTC
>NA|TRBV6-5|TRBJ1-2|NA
CASSNRPDNLGYTF
TGTGCCAGCAGTAATCGACCTGACAACCTTGGCTACACCTTC
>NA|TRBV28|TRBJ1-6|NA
CASSLAAVNSPLHF
TGTGCCAGCAGTTTAGCGGCGGTTAATTCACCCCTCCACTTT
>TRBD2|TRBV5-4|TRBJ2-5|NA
CASSLRASGSSLLGRETQYF
TGTGCCAGCAGCTTGAGAGCTAGCGGAAGCTCGTTATTAGGGAGAGAGACCCAGTACTTC
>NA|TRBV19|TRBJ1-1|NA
CASSINRAYTEAFF
TGTGCCAGTAGTATAAACAGGGCGTACACTGAAGCTTTCTTT
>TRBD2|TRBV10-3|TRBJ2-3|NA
CAISESGLAGRDTQYF
TGTGCCATCAGTGAGTCGGGTCTAGCGGGAAGGGATACGCAGTATTTT
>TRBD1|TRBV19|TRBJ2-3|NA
CASSQGNTDTQYF
TGTGCCTCCTCACAGGGGAACACAGATACGCAGTATTTT
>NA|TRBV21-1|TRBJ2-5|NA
CASIATGGYETQYF
TGTGCCAGCATCGCGACCGGGGGTTATGAGACCCAGTACTTC
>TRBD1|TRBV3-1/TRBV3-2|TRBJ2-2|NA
CASSRSGQHTGELFF
TGTGCCAGCAGCCGCTCGGGACAGCACACCGGGGAGCTGTTTTTT
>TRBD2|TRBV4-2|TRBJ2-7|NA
CASSQETSGSSYEQYF
TGTGCCAGCAGCCAAGAGACTAGCGGTAGCTCCTACGAGCAGTACTTC
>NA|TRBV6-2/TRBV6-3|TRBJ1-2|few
CASSYSILSGVHYGYTF
TGTGCCAGCAGTTACTCGATCCTATCTGGTGTTCACTATGGCTACACCTTC
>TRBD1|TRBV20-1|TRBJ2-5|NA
CSASVTTGDLLSLETQYF
TGCAGTGCTAGTGTTACGACAGGGGACCTTCTTAGTTTGGAGACCCAGTACTTC
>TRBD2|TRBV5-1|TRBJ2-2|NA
CASSLWTLAGESGELFF
TGCGCCAGCAGCTTGTGGACTCTAGCGGGAGAATCCGGGGAGCTGTTTTTT
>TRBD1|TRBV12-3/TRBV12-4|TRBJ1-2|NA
CASSYDRVYGYTF
TGTGCCAGCAGTTATGACAGGGTCTATGGCTACACCTTC
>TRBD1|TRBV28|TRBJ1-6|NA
CASSLYRGLSPLHF
TGTGCCAGCAGTTTATACAGGGGGCTTTCACCCCTCCACTTT
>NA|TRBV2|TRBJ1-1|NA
CASSEVGGTEAFF
TGTGCCAGCAGTGAAGTGGGGGGCACTGAAGCTTTCTTT
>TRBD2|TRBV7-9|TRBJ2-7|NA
CASSSRLAGYEQYF
TGTGCCAGCAGCTCGCGACTAGCGGGCTACGAGCAGTACTTC
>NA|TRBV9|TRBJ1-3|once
CASSLSTGAIYF
TGTGCCAGCAGCCTCTCTACGGGGGCCATATATTTT
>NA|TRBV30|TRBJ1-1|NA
CATRTGVGAFF
TGTGCCACACGAACAGGTGTTGGAGCTTTCTTT
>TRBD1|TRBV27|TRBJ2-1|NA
CASSTRQGNNEQFF
TGTGCCAGCAGTACCCGACAGGGAAACAATGAGCAGTTCTTC
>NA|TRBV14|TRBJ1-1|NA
CASSQIRGPEAFF
TGTGCCAGCAGCCAGATCCGGGGTCCTGAAGCTTTCTTT
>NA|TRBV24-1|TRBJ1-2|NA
CATSAQGPNYGYTF
TGTGCCACCAGTGCCCAGGGCCCAAACTATGGCTACACCTTC
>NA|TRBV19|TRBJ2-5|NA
CASRHSGFSQETQYF
TGTGCCAGTAGGCATTCAGGGTTCTCTCAAGAGACCCAGTACTTC